This T cell receptor (beta chain) came from a study of response to subunit inactivated influenza vaccine. Study findings and constraints: T cells newly recruited by each seasonal influenza vaccination are few, the authors suggested.

MiXCR, run by TCRdb on the RT-PCR reads, gives a single entry per CDR3 protein. The repertoire holds about 480,000 distinct CDR3 sequences, with around 25% as singletons. Germline V CDR1 and CDR2: LGHDT, YNNKEL (reference sequence). This CDR3 region has 13 residues. Trimming shortened V by 4 bases and J by 7 bases, and 13 bases separated the two germline ends. As for this clonotype: Antigen: not known.

The V gene is TRBV3-1, the J gene TRBJ2-5; D call uncertain. The origin of this receptor is a middle-aged man who received an inactivated influenza vaccine. Sequenced material: CD4+ T cells sorted from PBMCs, taken more than 4 days after vaccination. DNA for the CDR3: TGTGCCAGCAGCCCCAGGTTGTATGGGACCCAGTACTTC. Its protein is CASSPRLYGTQYF.